This T cell receptor beta chain was recovered during a study of blood T cell repertoires in COVID-19. Across the whole study: Donors in the United States, Italy and Spain gave samples during acute or convalescent COVID-19. Sources were T cells, B-cell-depleted T cells, or PBMCs; the material itself was cDNA or gDNA.

Losses at the gene ends were 3 bases for V and 5 bases for J; bases not matched to a gene: 7. From germline, CDR1 is MNHNS and CDR2 SASEGT. The CDR3 sequence is 15 residues long. In the authors' workflow: By means of reference gene primer amplification, nucleated cell counts were estimated. Assay: immunoSEQ multiplex PCR; the TCRdb copy retains only in-frame clones and omits some. From that table come the V and J calls and clone size; the DNA was used to work out D and trimming. The data show over 350,000 clones, around 86% seen once. The receptor comes from a woman aged 30 to 39 with active or convalescent COVID-19. Material: peripheral blood. V gene TRBV6-1 combines with J gene TRBJ2-7; 10 nucleotides line up with TRBD2. CDR3 in DNA: TGTGCCAGCAGTGATCCCCTAGCGGGAGAAGACGAGCAGTACTTC. Encoded protein: CASSDPLAGEDEQYF.